This record concerns one TCR beta chain sequence. The target antigen is unknown. Assay: immunoSEQ multiplex PCR; the TCRdb copy retains only in-frame clones and omits some. The table includes around 70,000 clones, roughly nine tenths detected once. The data belong to a study of graft-versus-host responses after intestinal transplantation. Study-wide context: Each recipient received a multivisceral, liver-intestinal, or isolated intestinal graft. Induction with anti-thymocyte globulin, then tacrolimus and steroids for approximately three years, was given to all recipients. Overall study findings and caveats: Recipient marrow contained GvH clones, some of which appeared first in ileum or blood.

V lost 0 bases and J lost 4; bases outside the gene matches: 5. In germline, CDR1 is MNHEY, CDR2 SMNVEV (reference sequence). CDR3 length: 16 amino acids. The chain links TRBV27 to TRBJ1-5; 8 positions match TRBD1. The starting material was unstimulated CD8+ T cells sorted from spleen or lymph node cells, obtained before intestinal transplant. This TCR derives from a human donor who received an intestinal transplant. In nucleotides, the CDR3 is TGTGCCAGCAGTTTATCCGGACAGGGCCGTAATCAGCCCCAGCATTTT. Translating gives CASSLSGQGRNQPQHF.